Below, 22 T cell receptor beta chains from the same sample are listed, as sequenced in a study of blood T cell repertoires in COVID-19. Profiled with immunoSEQ multiplex PCR; TCRdb holds only in-frame clones, not every one. In the table there are approximately 50,000 clones, roughly 82% of which are singletons. Sequencing was performed on peripheral blood. Receptors originate from a human donor in a cohort sampled during active COVID-19.

The chain joins TRBV6-5 to TRBJ2-7, with D maybe TRBD2 (6 bases). This CDR3 spans 13 amino acids. V shed 6 bases and J shed 1 base, with 10 bases lying between them. Germline loops: CDR1 MNHEY, CDR2 SVGAGI. CDR3 region: CASRGLASYEQYF. The CDR3 coding sequence is TGTGCCAGCAGGGGACTCGCTTCCTACGAGCAGTACTTC.

This clone has only one observation. The rearrangement joins TRBV16 to TRBJ2-3; 7 bases align to TRBD2. The CDR3 extends over 16 amino acids. V dropped 1 base and J dropped 3; count of bases not matched to a gene: 7. Germline V lookup: CDR1 KGHSY, CDR2 FQNENV. CDR3 sequence: CASSQWLAGRTDTQYF. The CDR3 DNA sequence: TGTGCCAGCAGCCAATGGTTAGCGGGTCGTACAGATACGCAGTATTTT.

This rearrangement joins TRBV27 to TRBJ2-3; TRBD2 aligns across 10 bases. The germline V gene has CDR1 MNHEY and CDR2 SMNVEV (reference sequence). Trimming removed 6 bases from V and 1 base from J; junction bases left unmatched: 4. The CDR3 runs to 15 residues. The CDR3 region is CASRLGLAGTDTQYF. CDR3 nucleotide sequence: TGTGCCAGCAGGCTCGGACTAGCGGGCACAGATACGCAGTATTTT.

CDR3 sequence: CASSQDLRTGGYEQYF. CDR3 coding DNA: TGCGCCAGCAGCCAAGATCTAAGGACAGGGGGCTACGAGCAGTACTTC. The chain employs TRBV4-3 and TRBJ2-7, with 10 bases identical to TRBD1. This CDR3 has 16 amino acids. Germline V gives CDR1 LGHNA, CDR2 YSLEER. Trimming took 0 bases from V and 3 from J; bases not matched to a gene: 5.

The chain uses TRBV11-2 and TRBJ2-7; TRBD2 might be the D (6 bases). Germline V gene lookup returns CDR1 SGHAT and CDR2 FQNNGV. This CDR3 has 12 amino acids. The germline V and J ends were trimmed by 7 bases and 5 bases, with 12 bases remaining between them. This CDR3 reads CASTLGGNEQYF. The CDR3 DNA reads as TGTGCCAGCACACTGGGAGGCAACGAGCAGTACTTC.

The chain is built from TRBV20-1 and TRBJ2-3, with a possible D match to TRBD2 (5 bases). Looked up from germline, CDR1 is DFQATT and CDR2 is SNEGSKA (reference sequence). The CDR3 consists of 16 residues. The V gene lost 3 bases and the J gene lost 1 base, with 17 bases spanning the gap. The CDR3 loop is CSASRRETEGTDTQYF. Written as DNA, the CDR3 is TGCAGTGCTAGTCGAAGGGAGACTGAAGGCACAGATACGCAGTATTTT.

V usage is TRBV4-3 and J usage is TRBJ1-1; D is perhaps TRBD1 (6 bases). Trimming took off 0 bases at V and 3 bases at J, with 11 bases between the two ends. The length of the CDR3 is 15 residues. The germline gives CDR1 LGHNA, CDR2 YSLEER. This CDR3 is CASSQDYRAYTEAFF. In nucleotides, the CDR3 is TGCGCCAGCAGCCAAGATTACAGGGCTTACACTGAAGCTTTCTTT.

Regarding this clone: Other nucleotide sequences in the sample specify the same CDR3. CDR3 in DNA: TGTGCCAGCAGTCTAGAAACCTACGAGCAGTACTTC. This sequence encodes CASSLETYEQYF. The chain combines TRBV28 with TRBJ2-7, with D uncertain. Trimming pared 5 bases from V and 2 bases from J, leaving 7 bases between. Germline values: CDR1 MDHEN, CDR2 SYDVKM. The length of the CDR3 is 12 residues.

V and J are TRBV2 and TRBJ2-7; 9 positions agree with TRBD2. The V gene's germline CDR1 is SNHLY and CDR2 FYNNEI. This CDR3 has 15 amino acids. V lost 2 bases and J lost 7; bases outside the gene matches: 9. The CDR3 here is CASSEQLAGAQEQYF. In DNA form, the CDR3 reads TGTGCCAGCAGTGAACAGTTAGCGGGAGCGCAAGAGCAGTACTTC.

CDR3 sequence reads: CAWRPRLDRAPTLWGQGTHEQFF. CDR3 DNA sequence: TGTGCCTGGAGACCTCGCCTGGACAGGGCACCAACATTGTGGGGACAGGGCACCCATGAGCAGTTCTTC. V usage is TRBV30 and J usage is TRBJ2-1; 9 bases are a match to TRBD1. J lost 8 bases, V lost 3 bases, and 35 bases had no gene match. Looked up from germline, CDR1 is GTSNPN and CDR2 is SVGIG (reference sequence). This CDR3 has 23 amino acids.

The sample holds a few counts of this clone. The CDR3 coding sequence is TGCGCCAGCAGCCAAGAGTGGGACTACACGAACACCGGGGAGCTGTTTTTT. Amino acid sequence: CASSQEWDYTNTGELFF. The chain uses TRBV4-3 and TRBJ2-2, with 7 bases aligning to TRBD2. The CDR3 spans 17 residues. V lost 0 bases to trimming and J lost 0 bases; unmatched junction nucleotides: 4. Germline V lookup: CDR1 LGHNA, CDR2 YSLEER.

V is TRBV30 and J is TRBJ1-3; D is unclear. The germline V and J ends were trimmed by 8 bases and 0 bases, with 14 bases remaining between them. Germline V CDR1 and CDR2: GTSNPN, SVGIG (reference sequence). The CDR3 runs to 14 residues. The CDR3 loop reads CAQSPINSGNTIYF. The DNA of the CDR3 is TGTGCCCAGTCACCGATAAACTCTGGAAACACCATATATTTT.

Written as DNA, the CDR3 is TGTGCCAGCAGCCCTAGCGGGAGTACGTACGAGCAGTACTTC. Amino acid sequence: CASSPSGSTYEQYF. The gene calls are TRBV2 and TRBJ2-7, with 10 bases that match TRBD2. J gave up 4 bases and V 6 bases, and 6 bases lay outside the gene matches. The germline CDR1 and CDR2 sequences are SNHLY and FYNNEI. The CDR3 is 14 amino acids.

This chain connects TRBV5-1 to TRBJ1-5, with no clear D. Germline CDR1 is SGHRS and CDR2 is YFSETQ. The V end lost 0 bases, the J end lost 4 bases, and 8 bases lay between the germline ends. CDR3 size: 14 residues. The CDR3 here is CASSLGEGNQPQHF. CDR3 bases: TGCGCCAGCAGCTTGGGAGAGGGTAATCAGCCCCAGCATTTT.

The V and J genes are TRBV10-3 and TRBJ2-1, with TRBD2 matching 9 bases. The ends lost 2 bases at V and 8 bases at J; junction bases unmatched: 4. The germline gives CDR1 ENHRY, CDR2 SYGVKD. The CDR3 contains 14 residues. The CDR3 DNA is TGTGCCATCAGTGAGCGGACTAGCGCGGATGAGCAGTTCTTC. This gives the protein CAISERTSADEQFF.

V and J are TRBV6-5 and TRBJ2-1, with 9 bases aligning to TRBD2. Germline assignment: CDR1 MNHEY and CDR2 SVGAGI. The CDR3 contains 13 residues. Trimming at V came to 5 bases and at J to 11 bases, leaving 7 bases not matched to a gene. CDR3 residues: CASSTQTSGQQFF. The CDR3 nucleotides are TGTGCCAGCAGTACACAGACTAGCGGCCAGCAGTTCTTC.

The chain joins TRBV7-9 to TRBJ2-7, with TRBD1 matching over 7 bases. V lost 2 bases to trimming and J lost 3 bases; unmatched junction nucleotides: 4. CDR3 length equals 14 residues. Germline CDR1 SEHNR, CDR2 FQNEAQ (reference sequence). The CDR3 is CASSLTGVDYEQYF. The CDR3 region has the DNA TGTGCCAGCAGCTTAACAGGGGTAGACTACGAGCAGTACTTC. The entire variable domain, with the rest obtained from reference TRBV7-9 and TRBJ2-7, is as follows: DTGVSQNPRHKITKRGQNVTFRCDPISEHNRLYWYRQTLGQGPEFLTYFQNEAQLEKSRLLSDRFSAERPKGSFSTLEIQRTEQGDSAMYLCASSLTGVDYEQYFGPGTRLTVT.

This clone was picked up a small number of times. The chain recombines TRBV28 with TRBJ1-2; D not resolved. This CDR3 contains 14 residues. V dropped 5 bases and J dropped 1 base, with 11 bases sitting between them. Germline loops: CDR1 MDHEN, CDR2 SYDVKM. CDR3 sequence: CASSPLQSNYGYTF. CDR3 nucleotides: TGTGCCAGCAGTCCCCTACAGAGTAACTATGGCTACACCTTC.

The V and J genes are TRBV24-1 and TRBJ2-3; a possible D gene is TRBD1 (5 bases). Germline-derived CDR1 and CDR2 are KGHDR and SFDVKD. There are 15 residues in the CDR3. V lost 0 bases and J lost 5, with 11 bases in between. The CDR3: CATSDLRQGRDTQYF. The CDR3 coding sequence is TGTGCCACCAGTGATTTGAGGCAGGGAAGAGATACGCAGTATTTT.

The chain has TRBV9 and TRBJ2-1; D gene unclear. CDR3 size: 15 residues. CDR1 SGDLS and CDR2 YYNGEE come from the germline V gene. Deletions cut 2 bases from V and 0 bases from J, with 9 bases between. CDR3 in DNA: TGTGCCAGCAGCGTCCTATCTTACTCCTACAATGAGCAGTTCTTC. Translation gives CASSVLSYSYNEQFF. The variable domain in full, with the rest retrieved from reference TRBV9 and TRBJ2-1, is DSGVTQTPKHLITATGQRVTLRCSPRSGDLSVYWYQQSLDQGLQFLIQYYNGEERAKGNILERFSAQQFPDLHSELNLSSLELGDSALYFCASSVLSYSYNEQFFGPGTRLTVL.

A few counts support this clone. The gene calls are TRBV4-1 and TRBJ2-1; D is unresolved. This CDR3 comprises 14 residues. Germline values: CDR1 MGHRA, CDR2 YSYEKL. V was pared by 2 bases and J by 0 bases, with 5 bases between. The CDR3 sequence is CASSQQVSYNEQFF. CDR3 in DNA: TGCGCCAGCAGCCAACAGGTCTCCTACAATGAGCAGTTCTTC.

The chain links TRBV2 to TRBJ2-1; 11 nucleotides line up with TRBD2. The CDR3 covers 12 residues. The germline CDR1 and CDR2 sequences are SNHLY and FYNNEI. Trimming took 6 bases from V and 15 from J; bases not matched to a gene: 7. The CDR3 nucleotides read TGTGCCAGCAGCCCGACTAGCGGGGACCCGTTCTTC. It is translated as CASSPTSGDPFF.